The 28 T cell receptor beta chains given below trace back to one sample, sequenced in a study of T cells after yellow fever vaccination. Via MiXCR, TCRdb re-called the 5' RACE reads, giving one row per CDR3 protein. The data hold 400,000 or so distinct CDR3 sequences, with 11% observed a single time. Sample: PBMCs, taken on the day of the first yellow fever vaccination. These receptor sequences come from a man aged 18 to 30 who received the YFV17D yellow fever vaccine.

This clonotype was seen ten or more times. The chain carries TRBV5-4 and TRBJ2-2; tentative D call: TRBD1 (6 bases). The CDR3 is made up of 15 amino acids. Per germline, CDR1 SGHNT and CDR2 YYREEE (reference sequence). V was shortened by 2 bases and J by 3 bases, with 11 bases between the two germline ends. The CDR3 sequence: CASSFQRTDTGELFF. The CDR3 nucleotides read TGTGCCAGCAGCTTTCAACGGACAGACACCGGGGAGCTGTTTTTT.

This clonotype was recorded at least ten times. This chain joins TRBV12-3 or TRBV12-4 and TRBJ1-6, with TRBD1 matching over 7 bases. Trimming took 6 bases from V and 10 from J; bases not matched to a gene: 6. The CDR3 extends over 13 amino acids. The chain's CDR3 is CASRRQGSSPLHF. CDR3 in DNA: TGTGCCAGCAGAAGACAGGGTTCGTCACCCCTCCACTTT.

This clonotype was recorded a few times. A much larger clone is a single base away; this may be a read error. The gene calls are TRBV20-1 and TRBJ2-1; TRBD2 matches at 9 bases. The CDR3 consists of 16 residues. CDR1 is DFQATT and CDR2 is SNEGSKA in the germline V gene (reference sequence). The CDR3 loop reads CCASVLAGASYNEQFF. The DNA of the CDR3 is TGCTGTGCTAGCGTCTTAGCGGGGGCCTCCTACAATGAGCAGTTCTTC.

This clonotype was seen only a few times. The gene calls are TRBV18 and TRBJ1-4, with D possibly TRBD1 on 5 matching bases. The CDR3 length is 16 residues. Germline V gene data show CDR1 as KGHSH and CDR2 as LQKENI. Between the trimmed V and J ends, which lost 4 bases and 0 bases, there was a span of 12 bases. The CDR3 DNA is TGTGCCAGCTCACGGAACAGGATTGCAACTAATGAAAAACTGTTTTTT. Amino acids: CASSRNRIATNEKLFF.

The table lists this clonotype with a few counts. V and J are TRBV6-4 and TRBJ1-1, with a weak D call TRBD1 (5 bases). The CDR3 contains 17 residues. V lost 7 bases and J lost 4, with 25 bases in between. Germline V gene data show CDR1 as MRHNA and CDR2 as SNTAGT. Here the CDR3 reads CASTPLGYRGGSTEAFF. In DNA, the CDR3 is TGTGCCAGCACCCCCCTAGGATATAGGGGAGGTAGCACTGAAGCTTTCTTT.

In its sample, this clonotype was seen many times. The rearrangement links TRBV12-3 or TRBV12-4 to TRBJ2-5, with D hard to call. CDR3 size: 14 residues. Trimming shortened V by 4 bases and J by 2 bases, and 11 bases separated the two germline ends. The CDR3 is CASSSLNRQETQYF. As DNA, the CDR3 is TGTGCCAGCAGTTCCTTGAACAGACAAGAGACCCAGTACTTC.

This clonotype was counted a few times. The chain has TRBV11-1 and TRBJ2-1; the D gene is possibly TRBD2 (6 bases). This CDR3 contains 19 residues. Germline V gene data show CDR1 as SGHAT and CDR2 as FQDESV (reference sequence). V lost 5 bases and J 0 bases, leaving 23 bases between the germline ends. CDR3 sequence: CASSPAGGLYPSSYNEQFF. The CDR3 DNA sequence: TGTGCCAGCAGCCCGGCCGGAGGGCTCTATCCAAGCTCCTACAATGAGCAGTTCTTC.

The rearrangement joins TRBV27 to TRBJ2-7; unclear D gene. With 4 bases removed from V and 3 bases from J, the gap between germline ends came to 10 bases. This CDR3 has 13 amino acids. CDR1 MNHEY and CDR2 SMNVEV come from the germline V gene (reference sequence). In nucleotides, the CDR3 is TGTGCCAGCAGTTCCCAGAAGGGCTACGAGCAGTACTTC. Residues: CASSSQKGYEQYF.

In this sample, this clonotype turned up a few times. The V call is TRBV3-1, the J call TRBJ2-3, with D hard to call. Trimming removed 4 bases from V and 4 bases from J, with 9 bases in between. Germline V gene sequence: CDR1 LGHDT, CDR2 YNNKEL (reference sequence). The CDR3 has 13 residues. The CDR3 DNA follows: TGTGCCAGCAGCCCGCAGAGTCCAGATACGCAGTATTTT. Protein sequence: CASSPQSPDTQYF.

J is TRBJ1-1 and V is TRBV7-9, with D possibly being TRBD1 (6 bases). Per germline, CDR1 SEHNR and CDR2 FQNEAQ (reference sequence). Deletions cut 1 base from V and 4 bases from J, with 16 bases between. The CDR3 is 16 residues long. CDR3 in amino acids: CASSLVGAGAPTEAFF. The CDR3, as DNA: TGTGCCAGCAGCTTAGTGGGTGCAGGGGCGCCCACTGAAGCTTTCTTT.

This clonotype was detected only a few times. CDR3: CASSPPGLVGIQYF. The CDR3 DNA reads TGTGCCAGCAGCCCTCCGGGACTGGTGGGCATTCAGTACTTC. The V call is TRBV7-2, the J call TRBJ2-4; weak D call: TRBD2 (6 bases). This CDR3 comprises 14 residues. V was shortened by 5 bases and J by 9 bases, with 17 bases between the two germline ends. Germline values: CDR1 SGHTA, CDR2 FQGNSA.

The rearrangement uses TRBV15 and TRBJ2-7; D is unclear. The CDR3 covers 14 residues. V shed 3 bases and J shed 1 base, with 10 bases lying between them. The V gene's germline CDR1 is LNHNV and CDR2 YYDKDF (reference sequence). The CDR3 DNA reads TGTGCCACCAGCAGTAGGGCCGGGTCCTACGAGCAGTACGTC. It specifies CATSSRAGSYEQYV.

This sequence joins TRBV7-9 and TRBJ2-3, with 11 bases matching TRBD2. V dropped 4 bases and J dropped 5; count of bases not matched to a gene: 8. This CDR3 has 16 residues. The germline V gene encodes CDR1 SEHNR and CDR2 FQNEAQ (reference sequence). CDR3 loop: CASSSGTGLAGDTQYF. As DNA, the CDR3 is TGTGCCAGCAGCTCAGGCACAGGACTAGCGGGAGATACGCAGTATTTT.

This clonotype has ten or more counts. The V gene is TRBV12-3 or TRBV12-4, the J gene TRBJ2-4, with TRBD1 matching 7 bases. The trim removed 8 bases at V and 1 base at J, leaving 5 bases unmatched. The CDR3 totals 14 residues. CDR3 amino acids: CASGTAGAKNIQYF. As DNA, the CDR3 is TGTGCCAGCGGGACAGCCGGCGCCAAAAACATTCAGTACTTC.

This clonotype was observed a few times. This chain joins TRBV4-3 and TRBJ2-3; 11 bases are a match to TRBD2. J lost 6 bases, V lost 4 bases, and 6 bases had no gene match. This CDR3 comprises 15 residues. CDR1 LGHNA and CDR2 YSLEER come from the germline V gene. CDR3 loop: CASSLGSGGADTQYF. The CDR3 coding sequence is TGCGCCAGCAGCCTAGGTAGCGGGGGGGCGGATACGCAGTATTTT.

CDR3 in DNA: TGTGCCAGCACTCCTAGAGGCAACACCGGGGAGCTGTTTTTT. Protein product: CASTPRGNTGELFF. The genes are TRBV12-3 or TRBV12-4 and TRBJ2-2; D remains unclear. Deletions cut 7 bases from V and 2 bases from J, with 11 bases between. This CDR3 has 14 residues.

This clonotype was observed a few times. The chain links TRBV7-8 to TRBJ1-4; D ambiguous. Deletions cut 5 bases from V and 5 bases from J, with 18 bases between. Germline CDR1 is SGHVS and CDR2 is FQNEAQ. The CDR3 is made up of 16 amino acids. CDR3 coding DNA: TGTGCCAGCAGCATAGGCAACGCGCAGCGAAATGAAAAACTGTTTTTT. Residues: CASSIGNAQRNEKLFF.

This clonotype has a handful of counts. J is TRBJ2-1 and V is TRBV27, with 8 positions matching TRBD1. Trimming cost V 6 bases and J 10 bases; bases outside gene matches: 11. The CDR3 is made up of 14 amino acids. CDR1 is MNHEY and CDR2 is SMNVEV in the germline V gene (reference sequence). In DNA form, the CDR3 reads TGTGCCAGCAGCTGGACGGACAGGGATAAGGAGCAGTTCTTC. Its protein is CASSWTDRDKEQFF.

With respect to this clonotype: A much bigger clone sits one base away, suggesting this may be a read error. The chain's CDR3 is CASSLGQATSQPQHF. The CDR3 DNA follows: TGTGCCAGCAGCTTGGGACAGGCAACTAGTCAGCCCCAGCATTTT. This chain uses TRBV7-2 with TRBJ1-5; 8 bases are shared with TRBD1. CDR1 SGHTA and CDR2 FQGNSA come from the germline V gene. This CDR3 region has 15 residues. Germline trimming cut 3 bases from V and 6 bases from J; bases unmatched to any gene: 7.

The chain employs TRBV7-2 and TRBJ1-5; 9 bases align to TRBD1. This CDR3 contains 16 residues. Germline CDR1 reads SGHTA; CDR2 reads FQGNSA. V trimming: 4 bases; J trimming: 7 bases; junction bases outside the gene matches: 11. The CDR3: CASSSRGGTGLQPQHF. The CDR3 DNA follows: TGTGCCAGCAGCTCTAGAGGAGGGACAGGGCTCCAGCCCCAGCATTTT.

This clonotype was counted at least ten times. The V and J genes are TRBV5-1 and TRBJ2-7; possibly TRBD2 for D (5 bases). Trimming removed 0 bases at V and 3 bases at J, with 10 bases between. The CDR3 is 14 residues long. The germline CDR1 and CDR2 sequences are SGHRS and YFSETQ. This CDR3 reads CASSLDGLFYEQYF. The CDR3 DNA sequence: TGCGCCAGCAGCTTGGATGGACTCTTCTACGAGCAGTACTTC.

This clonotype was observed many times. The chain uses TRBV6-2 or TRBV6-3 and TRBJ2-3; TRBD2 matches 10 bases. The CDR3 sequence is 15 residues long. CDR1 is MNHEY and CDR2 is SVGEGT in the germline V gene. The V and J ends lost 6 bases and 0 bases, in that order; junction bases with no gene match: 3. The CDR3 region has the DNA TGTGCCAGCAGGAAGACTAGCGGGAGCACAGATACGCAGTATTTT. Translated: CASRKTSGSTDTQYF.

This clonotype appeared many times. The V and J genes are TRBV7-7 and TRBJ2-5; TRBD1 or TRBD2 may be the D gene (5 bases each). Germline CDR1 SSHAT, CDR2 FNYEAQ (reference sequence). The CDR3 extends over 16 amino acids. The V end was cut by 1 base, the J end by 5 bases, with 17 bases between. The CDR3 sequence: CASSLEVQGAGETQYF. Here the CDR3 DNA reads TGTGCCAGCAGCTTAGAGGTGCAGGGTGCGGGTGAGACCCAGTACTTC.

This clonotype was observed a handful of times. The rearrangement uses TRBV9 and TRBJ1-4; D is ambiguous. V was trimmed by 3 bases and J by 11 bases, leaving 11 bases between them. Germline-derived CDR1 and CDR2 are SGDLS and YYNGEE. The CDR3 covers 12 residues. CDR3 nucleotides: TGTGCCAGCAGCGACTTTACCGGGAAACTGTTTTTT. Its translation: CASSDFTGKLFF.

This rearrangement joins TRBV7-3 to TRBJ2-1; 9 bases are a match to TRBD2. V dropped 2 bases and J dropped 10; count of bases not matched to a gene: 3. This CDR3 is 13 amino acids long. Germline V gives CDR1 SGHTA, CDR2 FQGTGA. The CDR3 nucleotides are TGTGCCAGCAGCTTAGCGGGGGGGCAAGAGCAGTTCTTC. Translating it yields CASSLAGGQEQFF.

The chain carries TRBV9 and TRBJ1-6, with D perhaps TRBD1 (5 bases). The CDR3 runs to 16 residues. CDR1 is SGDLS, CDR2 YYNGEE, per germline. Deletions cut 0 bases from V and 3 bases from J, with 10 bases between. Written as DNA, the CDR3 is TGTGCCAGCAGCGTAGGTGACAGCGTCTATAATTCACCCCTCCACTTT. Translation: CASSVGDSVYNSPLHF. Using reference TRBV9 and TRBJ1-6 for the parts outside the CDR3, the full variable domain is DSGVTQTPKHLITATGQRVTLRCSPRSGDLSVYWYQQSLDQGLQFLIQYYNGEERAKGNILERFSAQQFPDLHSELNLSSLELGDSALYFCASSVGDSVYNSPLHFGNGTRLTVT.

The V gene is TRBV5-4, the J gene TRBJ2-3; D may match TRBD1 or TRBD2 (5 bases each). This CDR3 is built from 15 residues. The V gene's germline CDR1 is SGHNT and CDR2 YYREEE (reference sequence). The ends were cut back, 1 base at V and 5 bases at J, with 14 bases in the middle. The CDR3 DNA sequence: TGTGCCAGCAGCTTGTCGAGAGGGGCGAGAGATACGCAGTATTTT. Its protein product is CASSLSRGARDTQYF.

This clonotype turned up a few times. This chain connects TRBV7-9 to TRBJ2-1; 9 nucleotides match TRBD2. The CDR3 loop spans 16 amino acids. V was pared by 3 bases and J by 5 bases, with 8 bases of the junction left unmatched. The germline gives CDR1 SEHNR, CDR2 FQNEAQ (reference sequence). CDR3 coding DNA: TGTGCCAGCAGCTTCCCTGTTAGCGGGGGAGACAATGAGCAGTTCTTC. It translates to CASSFPVSGGDNEQFF.